The 6 T cell receptor beta chains presented below share a single source sample, sequenced in a study of cytomegalovirus exposure and HLA in healthy donors (dated by TCRdb to about 2017). Libraries were prepared through the immunoSEQ multiplex PCR assay. For the multiplex PCR, a mixture combining 60 forward primers for TCR Vbeta segments and 13 reverse primers for TCR Jbeta segments was used. TCRdb provides this immuneACCESS table in a form limited to in-frame rearrangements. Some clones are lacking; in checked studies, under half of them reflect an unresolved V gene, and why the rest are absent is not known. A total of 150,000 to 200,000 clones appear in this sample, approximately 62% of them only once. The top ten constitute approximately 1.5% of the sample. Sequenced material: PBMCs. These receptors all come from a middle-aged man in good health and CMV-seronegative.

The chain carries TRBV13 and TRBJ1-2; D might be TRBD1 (5 bases). CDR3 length: 13 amino acids. V gave up 5 bases and J gave up 4 bases, with 11 bases separating them. Germline V gene data show CDR1 as PRHDT and CDR2 as FYEKMQ (reference sequence). The CDR3 nucleotides are TGTGCCAGCAGCCCCGGGGGGGGCTATGGCTACACCTTC. Encoded protein: CASSPGGGYGYTF.

CDR3 region: CASSFSSGGWETQYF. CDR3 bases: TGTGCCAGCAGCTTTTCGAGCGGGGGCTGGGAGACCCAGTACTTC. The chain links TRBV7-8 to TRBJ2-5; 8 nucleotides match TRBD2. CDR1 and CDR2 from the germline V gene are SGHVS and FQNEAQ. The CDR3 totals 15 residues. V lost 3 bases to trimming and J lost 5 bases; unmatched junction nucleotides: 8. Complete variable domain (other parts from reference TRBV7-8 and TRBJ2-5): GAGVSQSPRYKVAKRGQDVALRCDPISGHVSLFWYQQALGQGPEFLTYFQNEAQLDKSGLPSDRFFAERPEGSVSTLKIQRTQQEDSAVYLCASSFSSGGWETQYFGPGTRLLVL.

This chain uses TRBV7-9 with TRBJ1-1; D is unresolved. The CDR3 is made up of 13 amino acids. Trimming took 0 bases from V and 4 from J, leaving 6 bases between them. Germline V CDR1 and CDR2: SEHNR, FQNEAQ (reference sequence). The CDR3 loop reads CASSLATATEAFF. The CDR3 nucleotides are TGTGCCAGCAGCTTAGCTACAGCCACTGAAGCTTTCTTT.

The CDR3 nucleotides are TGTGCCAGCAGTGTCCCCCAGGAGTTGGCGGGGGGCTACGAGCAGTACTTC. Translating gives CASSVPQELAGGYEQYF. The chain has TRBV2 and TRBJ2-7; 8 bases match TRBD2. V shed 4 bases and J 3 bases; nucleotides not matched to a gene: 14. CDR3 size: 17 residues. CDR1 SNHLY and CDR2 FYNNEI come from the germline V gene.

This clone was recorded once. The chain's CDR3 is CASSLLRTGPNYGYTF. The CDR3 DNA reads as TGTGCCAGCAGTTTATTAAGGACAGGGCCCAACTATGGCTACACCTTC. The chain combines TRBV6-5 with TRBJ1-2; 8 bases are a match to TRBD1. Trimming took 4 bases from V and 2 from J; bases not matched to a gene: 9. The CDR3 consists of 16 residues. Germline CDR1 and CDR2: MNHEY and SVGAGI.

The rearrangement joins TRBV4-2 to TRBJ2-5, with D possibly being TRBD2 (6 bases). The V gene lost 3 bases and the J gene lost 5 bases, with 13 bases spanning the gap. The germline V gene has CDR1 LGHNA and CDR2 YNFKEQ. This CDR3 region has 14 residues. CDR3 loop: CASSHRLGLETQYF. The CDR3, as DNA: TGTGCCAGCAGCCACCGACTAGGGCTGGAGACCCAGTACTTC.